The clone carrying this TCR beta chain was observed a handful of times. Antigen specificity is unknown. Every donor was a healthy Caucasian. This record belongs to a study of identical twins. Through template switching, a universal primer site was introduced, and the cDNA contained unique molecular identifiers. From the 5' RACE reads, TCRdb called clonotypes with MiXCR, one entry per CDR3 protein. The sample lists about 890,000 distinct CDR3 sequences, approximately 13% occurring once. From germline, CDR1 is ENHRY and CDR2 SYGVKD. This CDR3 region has 16 residues. Trimming removed 3 bases at V and 1 base at J, with 15 bases between. Study outcomes and limitations: The study found that models underestimated out-of-frame TCR alpha sharing in monozygotic twins.

These data were also filed under a second study, of yellow fever vaccine responses in identical twins.

The material sequenced was PBMCs. The rearrangement uses TRBV10-3 and TRBJ1-1, with D unclear. The clonotype was recovered from a woman under 30 in good health. CDR3 nucleotides: TGTGCCATCAGTGAAAGGGCGGGAAGCAGGAACACTGAAGCTTTCTTT. It codes for CAISERAGSRNTEAFF.